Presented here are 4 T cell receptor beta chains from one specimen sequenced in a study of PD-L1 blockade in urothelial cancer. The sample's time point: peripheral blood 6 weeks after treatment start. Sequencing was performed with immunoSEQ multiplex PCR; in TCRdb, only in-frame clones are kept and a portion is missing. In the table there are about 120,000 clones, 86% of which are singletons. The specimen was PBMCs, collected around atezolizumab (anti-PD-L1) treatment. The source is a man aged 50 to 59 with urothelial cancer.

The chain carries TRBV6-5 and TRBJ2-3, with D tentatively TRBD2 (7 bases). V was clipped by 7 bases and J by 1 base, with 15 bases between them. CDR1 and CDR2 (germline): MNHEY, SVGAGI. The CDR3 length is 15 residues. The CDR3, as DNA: TGTGCCAGCAATATACAGGGAGGGGGCACAGATACGCAGTATTTT. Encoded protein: CASNIQGGGTDTQYF.

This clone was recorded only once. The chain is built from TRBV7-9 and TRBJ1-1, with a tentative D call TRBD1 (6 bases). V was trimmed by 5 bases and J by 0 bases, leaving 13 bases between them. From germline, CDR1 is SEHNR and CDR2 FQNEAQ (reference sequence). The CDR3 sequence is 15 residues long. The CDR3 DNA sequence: TGTGCCAGCAGCAAAGGGGGGGACATGAACACTGAAGCTTTCTTT. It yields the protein CASSKGGDMNTEAFF.

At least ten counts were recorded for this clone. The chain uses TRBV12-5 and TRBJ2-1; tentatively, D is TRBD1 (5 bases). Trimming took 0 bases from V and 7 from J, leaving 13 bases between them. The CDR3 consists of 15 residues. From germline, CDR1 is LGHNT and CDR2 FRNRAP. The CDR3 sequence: CASGLVSLGVNEQFF. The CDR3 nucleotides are TGTGCTAGTGGTTTGGTTAGCCTAGGGGTTAATGAGCAGTTCTTC.

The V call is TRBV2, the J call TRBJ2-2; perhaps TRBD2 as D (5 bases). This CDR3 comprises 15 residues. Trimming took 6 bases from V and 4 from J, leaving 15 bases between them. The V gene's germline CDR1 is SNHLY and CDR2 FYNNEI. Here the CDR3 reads CASSSSRGSTGELFF. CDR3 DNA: TGTGCCAGCAGCAGCAGCCGGGGTTCCACCGGGGAGCTGTTTTTT.